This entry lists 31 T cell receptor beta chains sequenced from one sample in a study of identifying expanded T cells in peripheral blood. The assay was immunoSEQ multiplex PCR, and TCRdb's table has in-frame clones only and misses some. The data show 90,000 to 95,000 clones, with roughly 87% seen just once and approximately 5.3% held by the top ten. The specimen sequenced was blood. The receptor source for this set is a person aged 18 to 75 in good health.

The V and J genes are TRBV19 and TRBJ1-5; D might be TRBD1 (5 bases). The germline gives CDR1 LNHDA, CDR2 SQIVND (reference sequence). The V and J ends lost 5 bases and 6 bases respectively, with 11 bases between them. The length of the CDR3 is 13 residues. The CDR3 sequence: CASSLEGFQPQHF. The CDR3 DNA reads TGTGCCAGTAGTTTGGAGGGGTTTCAGCCCCAGCATTTT.

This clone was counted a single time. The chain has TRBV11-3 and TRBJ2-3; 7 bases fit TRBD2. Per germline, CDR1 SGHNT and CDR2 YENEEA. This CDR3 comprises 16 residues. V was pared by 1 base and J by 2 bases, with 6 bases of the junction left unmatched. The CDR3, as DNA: TGTGCCAGCAGCTTAGTAGCGGGCAGCTACACAGATACGCAGTATTTT. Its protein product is CASSLVAGSYTDTQYF.

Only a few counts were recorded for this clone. The CDR3 DNA reads TGTGCCAGTAGTAGGACGGTGAGCTCTGGGGCCAACGTCCTGACTTTC. It yields the protein CASSRTVSSGANVLTF. The chain has TRBV19 and TRBJ2-6; the D is unclear. The germline CDR1 and CDR2 sequences are LNHDA and SQIVND (reference sequence). V was cut by 4 bases and J by 0 bases, with 10 bases left in between. The CDR3 loop spans 16 amino acids. The full variable domain, rest sourced from reference TRBV19 and TRBJ2-6, is DGGITQSPKYLFRKEGQNVTLSCEQNLNHDAMYWYRQDPGQGLRLIYYSQIVNDFQKGDIAEGYSVSREKKESFPLTVTSAQKNPTAFYLCASSRTVSSGANVLTFGAGSRLTVL.

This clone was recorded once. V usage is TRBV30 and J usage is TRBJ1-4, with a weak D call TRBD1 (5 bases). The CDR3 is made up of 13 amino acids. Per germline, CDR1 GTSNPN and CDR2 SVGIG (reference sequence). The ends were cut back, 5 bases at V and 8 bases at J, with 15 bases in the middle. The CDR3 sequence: CAWSGTPLEKLFF. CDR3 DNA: TGTGCCTGGTCCGGGACGCCCCTAGAAAAACTGTTTTTT. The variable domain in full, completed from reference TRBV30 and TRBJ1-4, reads SQTIHQWPATLVQPVGSPLSLECTVEGTSNPNLYWYRQAAGRGLQLLFYSVGIGQISSEVPQNLSASRPQDRQFILSSKKLLLSDSGFYLCAWSGTPLEKLFFGSGTQLSVL.

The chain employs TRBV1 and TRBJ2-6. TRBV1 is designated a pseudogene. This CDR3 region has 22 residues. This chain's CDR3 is CTSSQAVGKPTGFNPGANVLTF. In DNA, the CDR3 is TGCACCAGCAGCCAAGCTGTGGGGAAGCCAACGGGTTTTAACCCTGGGGCCAACGTCCTGACTTTC.

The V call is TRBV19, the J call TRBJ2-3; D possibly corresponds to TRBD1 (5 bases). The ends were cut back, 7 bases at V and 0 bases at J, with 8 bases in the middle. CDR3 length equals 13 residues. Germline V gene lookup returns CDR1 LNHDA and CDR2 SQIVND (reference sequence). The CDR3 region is CASNNRSTDTQYF. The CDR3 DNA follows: TGTGCCAGTAATAACAGGAGCACAGATACGCAGTATTTT.

CDR3 residues: CASSLAPRQGPQHF. The CDR3, as DNA: TGTGCCAGCAGCTTAGCGCCCAGACAGGGGCCCCAGCATTTT. The chain uses TRBV7-6 and TRBJ1-5; 7 bases line up with TRBD1. V was clipped by 0 bases and J by 9 bases; unmatched bases: 5. The CDR3 covers 14 residues. Germline CDR1 SGHVS, CDR2 FNYEAQ. The whole variable domain, remainder taken from reference TRBV7-6 and TRBJ1-5, is GAGVSQSPRYKVTKRGQDVALRCDPISGHVSLYWYRQALGQGPEFLTYFNYEAQQDKSGLPNDRFSAERPEGSISTLTIQRTEQRDSAMYRCASSLAPRQGPQHFGDGTRLSIL.

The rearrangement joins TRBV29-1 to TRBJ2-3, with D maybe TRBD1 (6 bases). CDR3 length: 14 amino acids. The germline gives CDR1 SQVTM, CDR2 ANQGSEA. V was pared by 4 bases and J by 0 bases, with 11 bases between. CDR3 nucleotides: TGCAGCGTTGTGGGGGCCCGTAGCACAGATACGCAGTATTTT. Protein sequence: CSVVGARSTDTQYF.

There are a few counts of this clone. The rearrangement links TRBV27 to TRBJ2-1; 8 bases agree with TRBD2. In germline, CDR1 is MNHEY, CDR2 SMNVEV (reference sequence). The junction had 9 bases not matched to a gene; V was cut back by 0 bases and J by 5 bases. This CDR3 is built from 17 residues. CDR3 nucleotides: TGTGCCAGCAGTTTATCTGCGTGGGGACTAGAAAACAATGAGCAGTTCTTC. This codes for CASSLSAWGLENNEQFF.

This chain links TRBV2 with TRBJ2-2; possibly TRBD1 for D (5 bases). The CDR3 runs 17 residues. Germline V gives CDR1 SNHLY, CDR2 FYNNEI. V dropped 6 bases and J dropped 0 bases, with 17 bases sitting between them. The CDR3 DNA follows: TGTGCCAGCAGGGTACCTCAGGGCTCACCGAACACCGGGGAGCTGTTTTTT. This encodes CASRVPQGSPNTGELFF.

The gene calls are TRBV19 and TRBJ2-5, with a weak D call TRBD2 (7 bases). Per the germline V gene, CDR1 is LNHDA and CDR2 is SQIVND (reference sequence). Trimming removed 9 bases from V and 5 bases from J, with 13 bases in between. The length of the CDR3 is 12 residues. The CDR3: CASRGGAETQYF. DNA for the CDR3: TGTGCCAGCCGTGGGGGGGCCGAGACCCAGTACTTC.

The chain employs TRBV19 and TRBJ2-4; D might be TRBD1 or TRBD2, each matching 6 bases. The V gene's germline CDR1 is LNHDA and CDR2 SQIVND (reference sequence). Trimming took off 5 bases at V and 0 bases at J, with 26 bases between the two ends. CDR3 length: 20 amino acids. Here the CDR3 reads CASSPRPGASEGLAKNIQYF. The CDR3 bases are TGTGCCAGTAGTCCAAGGCCGGGGGCCTCGGAGGGACTAGCCAAAAACATTCAGTACTTC.

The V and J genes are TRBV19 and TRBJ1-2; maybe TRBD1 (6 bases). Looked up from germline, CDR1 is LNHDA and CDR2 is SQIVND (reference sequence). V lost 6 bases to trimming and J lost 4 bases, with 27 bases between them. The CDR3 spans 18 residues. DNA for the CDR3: TGTGCCAGTAGCCTACAACGGGACAACCAACACACCCCCTATGGCTACACCTTC. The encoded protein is CASSLQRDNQHTPYGYTF.

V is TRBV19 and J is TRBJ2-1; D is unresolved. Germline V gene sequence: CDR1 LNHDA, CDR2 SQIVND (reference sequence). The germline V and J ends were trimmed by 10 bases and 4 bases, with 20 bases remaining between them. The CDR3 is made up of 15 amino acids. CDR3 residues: CATAPPSAPYNEQFF. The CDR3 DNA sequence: TGTGCCACCGCACCCCCCAGCGCACCGTACAATGAGCAGTTCTTC. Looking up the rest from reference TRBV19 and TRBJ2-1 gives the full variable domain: DGGITQSPKYLFRKEGQNVTLSCEQNLNHDAMYWYRQDPGQGLRLIYYSQIVNDFQKGDIAEGYSVSREKKESFPLTVTSAQKNPTAFYLCATAPPSAPYNEQFFGPGTRLTVL.

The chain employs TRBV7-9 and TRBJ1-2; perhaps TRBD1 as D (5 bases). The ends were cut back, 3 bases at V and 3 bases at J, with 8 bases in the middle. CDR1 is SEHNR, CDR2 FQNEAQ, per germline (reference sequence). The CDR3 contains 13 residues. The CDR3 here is CASSLTVDYGYTF. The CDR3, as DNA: TGTGCCAGCAGCTTGACAGTTGACTATGGCTACACCTTC.

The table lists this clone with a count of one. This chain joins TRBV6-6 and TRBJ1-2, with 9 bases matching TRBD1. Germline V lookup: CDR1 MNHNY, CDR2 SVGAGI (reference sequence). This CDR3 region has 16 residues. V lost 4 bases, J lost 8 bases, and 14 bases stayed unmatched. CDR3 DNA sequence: TGTGCCAGCAGTTCCTCGAGTGGGACAGGGAAGAGGGGCTACACCTTC. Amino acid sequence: CASSSSSGTGKRGYTF.

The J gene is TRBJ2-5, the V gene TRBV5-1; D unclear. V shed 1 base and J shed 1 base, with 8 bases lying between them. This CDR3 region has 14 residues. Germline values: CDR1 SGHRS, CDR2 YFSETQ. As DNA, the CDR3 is TGCGCCAGCAGCTTGAATGTCGGCCAAGAGACCCAGTACTTC. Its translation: CASSLNVGQETQYF. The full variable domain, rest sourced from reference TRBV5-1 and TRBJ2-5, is KAGVTQTPRYLIKTRGQQVTLSCSPISGHRSVSWYQQTPGQGLQFLFEYFSETQRNKGNFPGRFSGRQFSNSRSEMNVSTLELGDSALYLCASSLNVGQETQYFGPGTRLLVL.

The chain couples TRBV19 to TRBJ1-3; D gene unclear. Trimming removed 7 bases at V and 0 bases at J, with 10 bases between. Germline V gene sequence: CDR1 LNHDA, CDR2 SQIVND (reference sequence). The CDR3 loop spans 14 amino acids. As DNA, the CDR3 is TGTGCCAGTAATCGACTGAACTCTGGAAACACCATATATTTT. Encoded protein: CASNRLNSGNTIYF.

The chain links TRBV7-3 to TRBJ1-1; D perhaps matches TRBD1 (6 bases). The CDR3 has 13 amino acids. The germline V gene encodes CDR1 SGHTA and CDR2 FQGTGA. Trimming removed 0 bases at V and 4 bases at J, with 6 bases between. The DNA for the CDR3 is TGTGCCAGCAGCTTAACAGGGGGCACTGAAGCTTTCTTT. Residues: CASSLTGGTEAFF.

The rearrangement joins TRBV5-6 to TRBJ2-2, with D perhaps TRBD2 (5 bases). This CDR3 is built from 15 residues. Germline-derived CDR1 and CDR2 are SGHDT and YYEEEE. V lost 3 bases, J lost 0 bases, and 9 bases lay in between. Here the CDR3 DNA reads TGTGCCAGCAGCTGGACTCTTCCGAACACCGGGGAGCTGTTTTTT. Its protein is CASSWTLPNTGELFF.

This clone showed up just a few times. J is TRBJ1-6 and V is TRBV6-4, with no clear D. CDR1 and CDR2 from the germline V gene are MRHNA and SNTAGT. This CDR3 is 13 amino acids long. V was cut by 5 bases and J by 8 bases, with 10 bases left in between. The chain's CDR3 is CASSLRIDSPLHF. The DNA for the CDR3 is TGTGCCAGCAGTCTTCGGATCGATTCACCCCTCCACTTT.

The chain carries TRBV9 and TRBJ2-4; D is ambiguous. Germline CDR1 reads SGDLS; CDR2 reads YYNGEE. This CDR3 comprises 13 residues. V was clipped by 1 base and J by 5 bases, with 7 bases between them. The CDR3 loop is CASSVPPQNIQYF. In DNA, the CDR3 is TGTGCCAGCAGCGTACCACCCCAAAACATTCAGTACTTC.

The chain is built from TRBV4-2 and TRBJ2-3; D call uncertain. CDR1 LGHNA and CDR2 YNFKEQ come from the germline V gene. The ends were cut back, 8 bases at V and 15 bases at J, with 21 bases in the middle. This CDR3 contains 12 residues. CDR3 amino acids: CASRSSGDSPYF. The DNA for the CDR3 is TGTGCCAGCCGATCTTCCGGAGACTCCCCTTATTTT.

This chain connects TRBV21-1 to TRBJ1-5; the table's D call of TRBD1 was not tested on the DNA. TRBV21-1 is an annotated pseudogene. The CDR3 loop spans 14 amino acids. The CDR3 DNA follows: TGTGCCAGCAGCCACGACAGGGGATATCAGCCCCAGCATTTT. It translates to CASSHDRGYQPQHF.

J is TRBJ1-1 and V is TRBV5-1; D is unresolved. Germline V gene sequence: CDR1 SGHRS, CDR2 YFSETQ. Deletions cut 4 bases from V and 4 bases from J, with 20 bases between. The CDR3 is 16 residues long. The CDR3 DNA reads TGCGCCAGCAGCAGCTCCCGGTCGTGGCAAAGCACTGAAGCTTTCTTT. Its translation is CASSSSRSWQSTEAFF.

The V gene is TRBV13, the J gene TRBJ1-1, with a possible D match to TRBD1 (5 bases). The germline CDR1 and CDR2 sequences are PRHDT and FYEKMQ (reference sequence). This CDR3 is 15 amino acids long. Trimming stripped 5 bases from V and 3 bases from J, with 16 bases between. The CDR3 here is CASSPTLGDYTEAFF. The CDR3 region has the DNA TGTGCCAGCAGCCCGACGTTGGGGGACTACACTGAAGCTTTCTTT.

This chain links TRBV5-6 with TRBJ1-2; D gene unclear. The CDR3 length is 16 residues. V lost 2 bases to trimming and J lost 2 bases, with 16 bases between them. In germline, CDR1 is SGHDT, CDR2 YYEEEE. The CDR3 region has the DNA TGTGCCAGCAGCTTTAAATCGGGCAGCGTAAACTATGGCTACACCTTC. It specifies CASSFKSGSVNYGYTF.

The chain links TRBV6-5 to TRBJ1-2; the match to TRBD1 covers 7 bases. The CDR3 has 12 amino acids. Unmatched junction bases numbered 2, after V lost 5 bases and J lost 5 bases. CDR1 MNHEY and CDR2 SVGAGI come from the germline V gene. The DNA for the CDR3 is TGTGCCAGCAGTGACAGGGAATATGGCTACACCTTC. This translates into CASSDREYGYTF.

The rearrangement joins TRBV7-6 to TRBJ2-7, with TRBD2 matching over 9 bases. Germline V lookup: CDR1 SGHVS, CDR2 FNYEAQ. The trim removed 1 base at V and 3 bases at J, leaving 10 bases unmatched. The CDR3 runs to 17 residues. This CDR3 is CASSLEVARGGFYEQYF. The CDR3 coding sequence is TGTGCCAGCAGCTTAGAAGTTGCGCGGGGGGGGTTCTACGAGCAGTACTTC. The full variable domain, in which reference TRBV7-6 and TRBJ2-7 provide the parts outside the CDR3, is GAGVSQSPRYKVTKRGQDVALRCDPISGHVSLYWYRQALGQGPEFLTYFNYEAQQDKSGLPNDRFSAERPEGSISTLTIQRTEQRDSAMYRCASSLEVARGGFYEQYFGPGTRLTVT.

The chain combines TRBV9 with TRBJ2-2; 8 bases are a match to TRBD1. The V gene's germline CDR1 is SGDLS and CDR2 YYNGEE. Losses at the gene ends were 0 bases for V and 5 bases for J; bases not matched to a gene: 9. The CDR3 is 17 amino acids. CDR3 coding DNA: TGTGCCAGCAGCGTAGCTAGCCAGGGGGCAGGGACCGGGGAGCTGTTTTTT. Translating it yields CASSVASQGAGTGELFF. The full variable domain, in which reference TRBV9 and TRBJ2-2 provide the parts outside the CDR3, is DSGVTQTPKHLITATGQRVTLRCSPRSGDLSVYWYQQSLDQGLQFLIQYYNGEERAKGNILERFSAQQFPDLHSELNLSSLELGDSALYFCASSVASQGAGTGELFFGEGSRLTVL.

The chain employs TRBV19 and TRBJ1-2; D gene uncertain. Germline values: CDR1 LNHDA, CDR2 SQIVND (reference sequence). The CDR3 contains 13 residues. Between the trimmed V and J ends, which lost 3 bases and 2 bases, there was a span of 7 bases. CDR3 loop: CASSIRRNYGYTF. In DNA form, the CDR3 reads TGTGCCAGTAGTATCAGGCGGAACTATGGCTACACCTTC.